This T cell receptor (beta chain) originates from a study of OX40 agonist ivuxolimab in advanced cancers. In germline, CDR1 is SGHRS, CDR2 YFSETQ. The CDR3 consists of 14 residues. Trimming left V 5 bases short and J 4 bases short, with 15 bases between. Profiling relied on immunoSEQ multiplex PCR, and the TCRdb table lists in-frame clones only, not all of them. This table holds around 77,000 clones, 80% to 90% found once. The input for sequencing was CD4+ or CD8+ T cells sorted from blood, taken in a trial of the OX40 agonist ivuxolimab. The chain carries TRBV5-1 and TRBJ1-2; TRBD1 might be the D (6 bases). The clonotype was recovered from an adult with an advanced solid tumor such as melanoma, head and neck, liver or kidney cancer. DNA for the CDR3: TGCGCCAGCAGATCCCCGGACAGCCTCTATGGCTACACCTTC. Translation gives CASRSPDSLYGYTF.